This T cell receptor beta chain is drawn from a study of T cell responses to AZD1222 COVID-19 vaccine (dated by TCRdb to the early 2020s). About the full investigation: A total of approximately 230 trial participants underwent TCR sequencing, of whom some 210 received two doses of AZD1222 and about 26 received two doses of the MenACWY control vaccine. Trial participants were enrolled by age into subgroups of 18-55, 56-69 and 70-plus years, and around 150, 29 and 61 TCR-sequenced participants, respectively, were included in these subgroups.

What the research found in general, with its limitations: Reportedly, close to half of the unique spike-specific TCRs recognized epitopes lying outside the regions that are mutated in the B.1.351 and B.1.1.7 variants. Only five to seven AZD1222 recipients were SARS-CoV-2 seropositive at baseline, limiting conclusions about previously exposed vaccinees. Vaccine-associated CD4 TCRs spanned the whole spike protein, with dominant responses in regions 160-218 and 743-854. Participants were mostly white British and included more females than males, and it was suggested by the authors that clonal diversity may have been underestimated. Spike-specific TCR breadth and depth rose significantly after two AZD1222 doses compared with day 0 and with MenACWY recipients. The 56-69-year group was small, and its depth increase did not reach significance, likely because of low power. No day 14 peak-response samples were available, so repertoires were characterized only after the peak T cell response.

The CDR3 regions of human TCRbeta chains were subjected to immunosequencing. Turning to the authors' computational methods: TCRs in the repertoires were matched against a reference library of SARS-CoV-2-specific TCRs that had been generated with the MIRA antigen-specificity platform. Breadth was defined as the fraction of unique TCRs that were SARS-CoV-2-associated. Depth was defined as the fraction of total T cells that were SARS-CoV-2-associated. Using the MIRA data, each spike-specific TCR was assigned both to the spike region to which the TCR was reactive and to a CD4 or CD8 class. Log10-transformed breadth and depth values were compared by one-way ANOVA with Sidak's multiple comparisons tests. Held by TCRdb, this immuneACCESS table contains in-frame sequences only and omits some clones. Under half of the omission traces to an unresolved V gene where checked; the cause of the rest is unknown. V, J and clone size are those of that table, while D and trimming were read from the DNA. The sample table records 200,000 to 250,000 clones; under 95% of these occur just once. Of the sample, roughly 0.99% is held by the ten largest clones.

The intended sense of this specimen's time point label: baseline before first vaccination. The treatment or condition label for this specimen denotes: meningococcal conjugate vaccine given as trial control. Vaccinee samples were obtained from the UK trials COV001 and COV002, which included a single-blind randomized controlled phase 2/3 trial of AZD1222 (ChAdOx1 nCoV-19) in healthy adults. Trial participant PBMC samples were collected at day 0 and day 28 after the second dose for TCRbeta chain sequencing. As regards this clone: It lacks a known antigen. The sample holds no much larger clone one base away, and base qualities are not on file.

The sequence derives from an adult in good health. Source: peripheral blood, taken on day 0 of MenACWY control vaccination.

CDR3 reads: CSVEDPGGKDTF. The base sequence is TGCAGCGTTGAAGATCCCGGGGGGAAGGACACCTTC. The rearranged segments are TRBV29-1 and TRBJ1-2, and TRBD1 may be the D gene, going by 5 matching bases. Inclusive of the bounding cysteine and phenylalanine, the CDR3 is 12 residues long. Only the CDR3 DNA stays, 36 bases, in frame from base 1. The CDR1 and CDR2 encoded by the germline V gene are SQVTM and ANQGSEA. V sheds 0 bases and J sheds 12 bases, leaving 14 bases between their ends.